Below, one T cell receptor (beta chain) is given with its context. Method: immunoSEQ multiplex PCR; TCRdb's copy keeps in-frame clones and lacks some. Found here are tens of thousands of clones, 86% of them singletons; the top ten hold more than 10%. Documented treatment: randomized to nivolumab then ipilimumab (arm A) or the reverse (arm B). Patients had received no earlier DNA-damaging chemotherapy. This entry is derived from a study of sequential checkpoint blockade in melanoma. CDR1 and CDR2 (germline): SNHLY, FYNNEI. This CDR3 has 18 amino acids. V was clipped by 2 bases and J by 0 bases; unmatched bases: 9.

This chain links TRBV2 with TRBJ2-4; 8 bases align to TRBD2. Source: CD8+ T cells sorted from blood (inferred from file names), taken from a patient given nivolumab and ipilimumab in sequence. The sequence was collected from a human donor with melanoma. In nucleotides, the CDR3 is TGTGCCAGCAGTGAAAGTTTTCGGGGGGGTTTAGCCAAAAACATTCAGTACTTC. Its translation: CASSESFRGGLAKNIQYF.